This T cell receptor beta chain was sequenced during a study of blood T cell repertoires in COVID-19. This clone was observed a single time. Only in-frame clones appear in the TCRdb table, and some are missing; sequencing was by immunoSEQ multiplex PCR. This table holds fewer than 90,000 clones, about 95% found once. Trimming removed 2 bases from V and 5 bases from J; junction bases left unmatched: 10. The CDR3 contains 16 residues. Germline V gives CDR1 SGDLS, CDR2 YYNGEE. The TCR was taken from a human donor with active COVID-19. The donor label of this sample is uncertain. The rearrangement joins TRBV9 to TRBJ2-5; TRBD1 matches 9 bases. The sequencing input was peripheral blood. Here the CDR3 reads CASSVLPTGGGETQYF. The CDR3 DNA reads as TGTGCCAGCAGCGTCCTACCGACAGGGGGTGGGGAGACCCAGTACTTC.